The clone carrying this T cell receptor (beta chain) has a handful of counts. The antigen remains unidentified. The sample is drawn from a study of beta chain features in type 1 diabetes. General study results and limits: Type 1 diabetes patients had fewer VDJ junction insertions and more deletions.

V lost 5 bases and J lost 3; bases outside the gene matches: 7. Germline CDR1 reads SEHNR; CDR2 reads FQNEAQ (reference sequence). CDR3 length equals 15 residues. CD4+ naive, central memory, regulatory and stem cell-like memory subsets were isolated by sorting on CD45RO/CCR7/CD25/CD127/CD95/CD27. All sorted populations exceeded 98% purity. Every bit of the isolated RNA underwent reverse transcription, so sequencing read expressed TCRB transcripts. Libraries were prepared by immunoSEQ multiplex PCR; TCRdb keeps only in-frame clonotypes and omits some of them. The sample has about 180,000 clones, about 12% seen once.

Sequencing was carried out using central memory CD4+ T cells from blood. The sequence was collected from a woman under 30 in good health. The V call is TRBV7-9, the J call TRBJ2-3; 8 positions match TRBD2. In nucleotides, the CDR3 is TGTGCCAGCAGCCTGACTAGCGTACGAACAGATACGCAGTATTTT. This translates into CASSLTSVRTDTQYF.